This section outlines one T cell receptor (beta chain) sequence together with its context. The data were obtained in a study of shared clonotypes between healthy human individuals. Germline CDR1 reads SGHRS; CDR2 reads YFSETQ. V gave up 4 bases and J gave up 2 bases; unmatched junction bases: 8. This CDR3 spans 15 amino acids. The table came from immunoSEQ multiplex PCR; TCRdb's copy has only in-frame clones and leaves some out. Here the sample spans around 940,000 clones, 70% to 85% being singletons. Sequencing was carried out using memory CD4+ T cells sorted from blood. Indicated subset: CD45RA-negative fraction. The receptor's source is a young man in good health. The rearrangement uses TRBV5-1 and TRBJ1-1, with 7 nucleotides matching TRBD1. CDR3 nucleotide sequence: TGCGCCAGCAGCCGCTCGCAGGGGGGCAACACTGAAGCTTTCTTT. This encodes CASSRSQGGNTEAFF.